This passage covers 16 T cell receptor beta chains from one sample sequenced in a study of T cell changes during pregnancy in multiple sclerosis. Produced via immunoSEQ multiplex PCR; TCRdb's table is partial and in-frame only. Of around 92,000 clones listed, 80% to 95% were seen once; the top ten hold around 4.1%. The starting material was peripheral blood, obtained in the first trimester of pregnancy. The receptors here all came from a female donor with multiple sclerosis, enrolled in a pregnancy study.

The chain employs TRBV5-5 and TRBJ2-5, with D possibly TRBD1 on 6 matching bases. Trimming pared 1 base from V and 5 bases from J, leaving 12 bases between. CDR1 is SGHKS and CDR2 is YYEKEE in the germline V gene (reference sequence). The CDR3 covers 14 residues. CDR3 bases: TGTGCCAGCAGCTTGTGGGGGCTCGGGGAGACCCAGTACTTC. Translated: CASSLWGLGETQYF.

The gene calls are TRBV9 and TRBJ2-3; 7 bases match TRBD2. This CDR3 region has 15 residues. V shed 4 bases, J shed 4 bases, and the junction held 9 bases outside the gene matches. Germline CDR1 reads SGDLS; CDR2 reads YYNGEE. CDR3 loop: CASSPRGGRSDTQYF. The CDR3, as DNA: TGTGCCAGCAGCCCCCGGGGAGGGCGGTCAGATACGCAGTATTTT.

The J gene is TRBJ1-2, the V gene TRBV6-5; 9 nucleotides align to TRBD1. The CDR3 totals 14 residues. Germline loops: CDR1 MNHEY, CDR2 SVGAGI. Trimming took 6 bases from V and 2 from J; bases not matched to a gene: 4. The CDR3 spells CASSPGTGNYGYTF. The CDR3 DNA sequence: TGTGCCAGCAGCCCGGGGACAGGGAACTATGGCTACACCTTC.

This sequence joins TRBV7-8 and TRBJ2-5, with 8 bases identical to TRBD1. The CDR3 runs 16 residues. Germline V gives CDR1 SGHVS, CDR2 FQNEAQ. V was clipped by 1 base and J by 1 base; unmatched bases: 5. CDR3 region: CASSLGQGPFQETQYF. CDR3 nucleotide sequence: TGTGCCAGCAGCTTAGGACAGGGGCCATTCCAAGAGACCCAGTACTTC.

The genes are TRBV6-1 and TRBJ1-2, with 9 bases matching TRBD1. The CDR3 runs 14 residues. The germline V gene has CDR1 MNHNS and CDR2 SASEGT. After removal of 7 bases from V and 4 bases from J, the junction contained 7 bases not matched to a gene. The chain's CDR3 is CASILQGAAYGYTF. CDR3 DNA sequence: TGTGCCAGCATTCTACAGGGGGCTGCCTATGGCTACACCTTC.

The chain uses TRBV18 and TRBJ1-4; perhaps TRBD1 as D (6 bases). CDR1 is KGHSH and CDR2 is LQKENI in the germline V gene. The CDR3 runs to 15 residues. The germline V and J ends were trimmed by 3 bases and 10 bases, with 18 bases remaining between them. The CDR3 DNA reads as TGTGCCAGCTCACCCTCTGAAACAGGGCCTGGAAAACTGTTTTTT. Protein product: CASSPSETGPGKLFF.

The chain has TRBV19 and TRBJ2-5, with a tentative D call TRBD1 (6 bases). CDR1 and CDR2 from the germline V gene are LNHDA and SQIVND (reference sequence). V dropped 7 bases and J dropped 2 bases, with 11 bases sitting between them. The CDR3 contains 13 residues. The CDR3 protein is CASTGTTQETQYF. CDR3 nucleotide sequence: TGTGCCAGTACGGGGACAACTCAAGAGACCCAGTACTTC. Supplemented by reference TRBV19 and TRBJ2-5, the full variable domain reads DGGITQSPKYLFRKEGQNVTLSCEQNLNHDAMYWYRQDPGQGLRLIYYSQIVNDFQKGDIAEGYSVSREKKESFPLTVTSAQKNPTAFYLCASTGTTQETQYFGPGTRLLVL.

The gene calls are TRBV14 and TRBJ2-3, with 10 bases aligning to TRBD2. The junction had 1 base not matched to a gene; V was cut back by 2 bases and J by 2 bases. This CDR3 has 15 residues. Germline-derived CDR1 and CDR2 are SGHDN and FVKESK. The CDR3 DNA reads TGTGCCAGCAGCCAACTAGCGGGGGACACAGATACGCAGTATTTT. Protein sequence: CASSQLAGDTDTQYF.

Written as DNA, the CDR3 is TGTGCCAGCAGCCCCCCGCAGGTTGAGCAGTTCTTC. It specifies CASSPPQVEQFF. The rearrangement links TRBV7-9 to TRBJ2-1; D is unresolved. The V end was cut by 5 bases, the J end by 9 bases, with 11 bases between. Germline lookup yields CDR1 SEHNR and CDR2 FQNEAQ (reference sequence). The CDR3 contains 12 residues.

The chain joins TRBV7-6 to TRBJ1-2; 7 nucleotides align to TRBD1. The germline V gene encodes CDR1 SGHVS and CDR2 FNYEAQ. J was trimmed by 6 bases and V by 3 bases; bases with no gene match: 4. The CDR3 runs to 13 residues. The CDR3 region has the DNA TGTGCCAGCAGCTTTCGGCAGGGGGATGGCTACACCTTC. Translation: CASSFRQGDGYTF.

The rearrangement joins TRBV5-4 to TRBJ1-5, with D perhaps matching TRBD1 (5 bases). The V and J ends lost 2 bases and 5 bases respectively, with 14 bases between them. Germline assignment: CDR1 SGHNT and CDR2 YYREEE (reference sequence). The CDR3 spans 15 residues. CDR3 sequence (DNA): TGTGCCAGCAGCTTCGGGGGGAAGGCTGATCAGCCCCAGCATTTT. The encoded protein is CASSFGGKADQPQHF. The whole variable domain, remainder taken from reference TRBV5-4 and TRBJ1-5, is ETGVTQSPTHLIKTRGQQVTLRCSSQSGHNTVSWYQQALGQGPQFIFQYYREEENGRGNFPPRFSGLQFPNYSSELNVNALELDDSALYLCASSFGGKADQPQHFGDGTRLSIL.

V usage is TRBV7-9 and J usage is TRBJ2-5; D is possibly TRBD2 (6 bases). Trimming pared 0 bases from V and 7 bases from J, leaving 15 bases between. CDR3 size: 15 residues. The germline V gene encodes CDR1 SEHNR and CDR2 FQNEAQ (reference sequence). The CDR3 DNA sequence: TGTGCCAGCAGCTTAGCGGAGGTGAGGGAGGCGACCCAGTACTTC. Translating gives CASSLAEVREATQYF. The full variable domain, in which reference TRBV7-9 and TRBJ2-5 provide the parts outside the CDR3, is DTGVSQNPRHKITKRGQNVTFRCDPISEHNRLYWYRQTLGQGPEFLTYFQNEAQLEKSRLLSDRFSAERPKGSFSTLEIQRTEQGDSAMYLCASSLAEVREATQYFGPGTRLLVL.

The chain combines TRBV29-1 with TRBJ2-7, with TRBD1 identical over 9 bases. The CDR3 length is 13 residues. V was clipped by 2 bases and J by 4 bases; unmatched bases: 3. Germline CDR1 reads SQVTM; CDR2 reads ANQGSEA. The CDR3 here is CSVETDRGYEQYF. The CDR3 region has the DNA TGCAGCGTTGAAACGGACAGGGGTTACGAGCAGTACTTC.

The CDR3 protein is CASSPNSGSSTDTQYF. CDR3 bases: TGTGCCAGCAGTCCTAATAGCGGGTCCAGCACAGATACGCAGTATTTT. This chain links TRBV11-2 with TRBJ2-3, with TRBD2 matching 7 bases. V lost 6 bases, J lost 0 bases, and 9 bases stayed unmatched. CDR3 length: 16 residues. The germline V gene encodes CDR1 SGHAT and CDR2 FQNNGV.

The chain links TRBV10-3 to TRBJ2-7, with 9 bases identical to TRBD2. The CDR3 covers 14 residues. From germline, CDR1 is ENHRY and CDR2 SYGVKD. V lost 6 bases and J lost 5; bases outside the gene matches: 8. The CDR3 is CAISGGGGGNEQYF. In nucleotides, the CDR3 is TGTGCCATCAGCGGCGGGGGGGGCGGTAACGAGCAGTACTTC.

The chain employs TRBV19 and TRBJ1-4, with 7 nucleotides matching TRBD1. The CDR3 runs 15 residues. V dropped 3 bases and J dropped 3; count of bases not matched to a gene: 4. Germline V gives CDR1 LNHDA, CDR2 SQIVND (reference sequence). CDR3 in amino acids: CASSIRTGPNEKLFF. CDR3 nucleotides: TGTGCCAGTAGTATCAGGACAGGACCTAATGAAAAACTGTTTTTT.